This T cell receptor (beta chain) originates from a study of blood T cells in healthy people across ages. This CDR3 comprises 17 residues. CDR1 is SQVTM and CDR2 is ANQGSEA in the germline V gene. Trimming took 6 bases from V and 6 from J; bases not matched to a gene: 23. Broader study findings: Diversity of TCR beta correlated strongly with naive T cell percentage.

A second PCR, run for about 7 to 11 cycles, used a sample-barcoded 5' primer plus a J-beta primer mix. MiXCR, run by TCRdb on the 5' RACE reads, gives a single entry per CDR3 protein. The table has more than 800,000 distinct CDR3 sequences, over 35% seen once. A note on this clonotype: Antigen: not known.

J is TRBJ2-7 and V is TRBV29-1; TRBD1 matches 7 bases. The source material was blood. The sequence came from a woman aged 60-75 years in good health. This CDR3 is CSVVRDSRSKGVGEQYF. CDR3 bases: TGCAGCGTCGTCCGGGACAGTAGATCTAAGGGCGTGGGCGAGCAGTACTTC.